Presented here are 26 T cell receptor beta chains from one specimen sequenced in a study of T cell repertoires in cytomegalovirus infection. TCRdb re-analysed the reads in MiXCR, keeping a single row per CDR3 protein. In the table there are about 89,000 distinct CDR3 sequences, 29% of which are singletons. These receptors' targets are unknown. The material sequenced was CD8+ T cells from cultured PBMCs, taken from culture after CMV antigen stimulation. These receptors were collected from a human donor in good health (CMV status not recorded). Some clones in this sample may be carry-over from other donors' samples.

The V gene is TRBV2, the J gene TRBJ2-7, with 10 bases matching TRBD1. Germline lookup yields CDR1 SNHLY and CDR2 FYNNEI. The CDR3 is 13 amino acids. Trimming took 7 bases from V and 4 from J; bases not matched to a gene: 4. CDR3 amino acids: CASIDRGHYEQYF. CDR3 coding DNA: TGTGCCAGCATAGACAGGGGGCATTACGAGCAGTACTTC.

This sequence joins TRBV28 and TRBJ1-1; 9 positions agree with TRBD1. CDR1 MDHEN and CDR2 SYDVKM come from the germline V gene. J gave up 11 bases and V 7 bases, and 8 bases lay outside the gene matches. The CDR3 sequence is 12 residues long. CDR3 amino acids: CASNSRDRVAFF. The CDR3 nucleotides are TGTGCCAGCAACTCCCGGGACAGGGTTGCTTTCTTT.

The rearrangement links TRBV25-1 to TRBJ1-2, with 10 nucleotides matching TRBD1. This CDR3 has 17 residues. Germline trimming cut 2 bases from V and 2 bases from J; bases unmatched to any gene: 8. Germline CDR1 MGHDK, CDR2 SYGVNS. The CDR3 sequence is CASSERDRGTLNYGYTF. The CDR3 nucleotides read TGTGCCAGCAGTGAACGGGACAGGGGAACGTTGAACTATGGCTACACCTTC.

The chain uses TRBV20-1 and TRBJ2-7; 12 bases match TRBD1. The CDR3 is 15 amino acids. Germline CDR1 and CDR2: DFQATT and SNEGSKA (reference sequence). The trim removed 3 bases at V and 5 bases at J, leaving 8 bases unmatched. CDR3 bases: TGCAGTGCTAGCAACTGGGACAGGGGGCGCGACGAGCAGTACTTC. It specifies CSASNWDRGRDEQYF.

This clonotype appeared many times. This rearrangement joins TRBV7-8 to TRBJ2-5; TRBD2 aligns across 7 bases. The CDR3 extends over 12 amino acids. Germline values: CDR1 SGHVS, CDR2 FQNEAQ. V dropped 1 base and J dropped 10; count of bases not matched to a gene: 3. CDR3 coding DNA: TGTGCCAGCAGCTTAGATGGACTAGGCCAGTACTTC. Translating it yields CASSLDGLGQYF.

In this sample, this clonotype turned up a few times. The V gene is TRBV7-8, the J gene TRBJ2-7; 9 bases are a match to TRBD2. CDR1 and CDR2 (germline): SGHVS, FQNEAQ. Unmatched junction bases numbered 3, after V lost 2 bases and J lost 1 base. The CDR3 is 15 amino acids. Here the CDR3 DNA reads TGTGCCAGCAGCTTACGAGCGGGGGGTTCCTACGAGCAGTACTTC. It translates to CASSLRAGGSYEQYF.

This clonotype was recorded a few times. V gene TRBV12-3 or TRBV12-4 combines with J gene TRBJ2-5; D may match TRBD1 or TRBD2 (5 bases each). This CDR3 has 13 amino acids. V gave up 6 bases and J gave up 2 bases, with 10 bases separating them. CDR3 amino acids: CASSGDAQETQYF. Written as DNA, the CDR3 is TGTGCCAGCAGCGGGGACGCTCAAGAGACCCAGTACTTC.

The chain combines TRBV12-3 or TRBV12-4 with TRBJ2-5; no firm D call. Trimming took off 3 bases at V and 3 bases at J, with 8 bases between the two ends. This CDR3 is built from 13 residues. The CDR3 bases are TGTGCCAGCAGTTTTGTACAGAAAGAGACCCAGTACTTC. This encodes CASSFVQKETQYF.

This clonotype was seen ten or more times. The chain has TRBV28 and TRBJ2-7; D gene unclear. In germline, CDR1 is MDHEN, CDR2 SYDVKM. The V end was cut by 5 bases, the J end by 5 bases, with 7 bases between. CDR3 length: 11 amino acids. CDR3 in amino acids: CASSPGDEQYF. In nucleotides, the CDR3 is TGTGCCAGCAGTCCGGGCGACGAGCAGTACTTC.

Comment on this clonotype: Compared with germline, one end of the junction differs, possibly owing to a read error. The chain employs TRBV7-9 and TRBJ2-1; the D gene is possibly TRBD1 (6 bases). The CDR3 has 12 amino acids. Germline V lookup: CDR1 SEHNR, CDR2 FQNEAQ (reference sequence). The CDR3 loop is CASSSDSRQQIF. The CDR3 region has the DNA TGTGCCAGCAGCTCGGACAGCCGACAGCAGATCTTC.

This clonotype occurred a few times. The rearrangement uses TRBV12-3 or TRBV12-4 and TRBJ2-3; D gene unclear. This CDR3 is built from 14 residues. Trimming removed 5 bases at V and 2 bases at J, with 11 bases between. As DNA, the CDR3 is TGTGCCAGCAGTCCGAGGACCGCCACAGATACGCAGTATTTT. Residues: CASSPRTATDTQYF.

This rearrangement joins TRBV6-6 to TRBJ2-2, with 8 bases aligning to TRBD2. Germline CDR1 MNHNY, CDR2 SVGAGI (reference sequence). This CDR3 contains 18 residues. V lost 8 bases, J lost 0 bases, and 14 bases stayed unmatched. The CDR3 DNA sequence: TGTGCCAGCTTCGGGCGGGGGGCGCCACACGCGAACACCGGGGAGCTGTTTTTT. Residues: CASFGRGAPHANTGELFF.

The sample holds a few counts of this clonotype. The CDR3 bases are TGTGCCAGTAGTTCCGGGACTAGAGGCGCAGATACGCAGTATTTT. This translates into CASSSGTRGADTQYF. The chain has TRBV19 and TRBJ2-3, with 8 bases aligning to TRBD2. This CDR3 has 15 residues. Germline lookup yields CDR1 LNHDA and CDR2 SQIVND (reference sequence). The V and J ends lost 5 bases and 4 bases, in that order; junction bases with no gene match: 8.

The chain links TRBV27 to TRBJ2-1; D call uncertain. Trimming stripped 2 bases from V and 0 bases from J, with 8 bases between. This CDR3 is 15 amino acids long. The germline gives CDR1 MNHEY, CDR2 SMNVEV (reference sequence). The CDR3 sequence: CASSLMSSSYNEQFF. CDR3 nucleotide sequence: TGTGCCAGCAGTTTAATGTCTAGCTCCTACAATGAGCAGTTCTTC.

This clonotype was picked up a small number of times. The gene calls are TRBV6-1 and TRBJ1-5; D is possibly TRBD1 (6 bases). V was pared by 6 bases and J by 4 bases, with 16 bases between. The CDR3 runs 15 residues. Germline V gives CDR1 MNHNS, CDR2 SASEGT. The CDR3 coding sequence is TGTGCCAGCAGCAGTTTCCCAGGGGAAAATCAGCCCCAGCATTTT. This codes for CASSSFPGENQPQHF.

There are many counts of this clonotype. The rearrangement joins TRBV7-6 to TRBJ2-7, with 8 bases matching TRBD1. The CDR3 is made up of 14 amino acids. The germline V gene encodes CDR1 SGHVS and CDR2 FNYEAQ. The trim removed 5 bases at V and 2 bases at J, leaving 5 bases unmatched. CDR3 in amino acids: CASSATGGPYEQYF. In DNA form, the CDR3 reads TGTGCCAGCAGCGCTACAGGGGGGCCCTACGAGCAGTACTTC.

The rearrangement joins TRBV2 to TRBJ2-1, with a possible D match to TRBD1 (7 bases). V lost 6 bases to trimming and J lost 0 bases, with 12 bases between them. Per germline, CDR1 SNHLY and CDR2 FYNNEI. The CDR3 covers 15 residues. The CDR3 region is CASSGGQSSYNEQFF. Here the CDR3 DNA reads TGTGCCAGCAGCGGGGGACAGAGCTCCTACAATGAGCAGTTCTTC.

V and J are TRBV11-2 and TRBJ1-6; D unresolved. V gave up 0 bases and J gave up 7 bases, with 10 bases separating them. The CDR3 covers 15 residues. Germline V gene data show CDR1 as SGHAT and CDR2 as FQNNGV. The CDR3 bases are TGTGCCAGCAGCTTAGAATCCCTGCTAAATTCACCCCTCCACTTT. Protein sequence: CASSLESLLNSPLHF. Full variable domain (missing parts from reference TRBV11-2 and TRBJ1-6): EAGVAQSPRYKIIEKRQSVAFWCNPISGHATLYWYQQILGQGPKLLIQFQNNGVVDDSQLPKDRFSAERLKGVDSTLKIQPAKLEDSAVYLCASSLESLLNSPLHFGNGTRLTVT.

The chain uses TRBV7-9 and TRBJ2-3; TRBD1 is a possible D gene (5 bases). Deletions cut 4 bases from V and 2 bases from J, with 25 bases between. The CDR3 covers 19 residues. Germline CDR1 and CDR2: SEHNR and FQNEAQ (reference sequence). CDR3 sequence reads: CASSSTLVRGPDYTDTQYF. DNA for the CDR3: TGTGCCAGCAGCTCAACCCTTGTAAGGGGTCCTGATTACACAGATACGCAGTATTTT.

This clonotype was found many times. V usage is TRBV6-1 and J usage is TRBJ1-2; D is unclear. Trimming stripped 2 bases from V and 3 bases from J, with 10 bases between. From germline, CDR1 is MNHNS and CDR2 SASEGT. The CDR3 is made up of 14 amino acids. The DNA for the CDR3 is TGTGCCAGCAGTGAAAGTCGTTTGGACTATGGCTACACCTTC. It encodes CASSESRLDYGYTF.

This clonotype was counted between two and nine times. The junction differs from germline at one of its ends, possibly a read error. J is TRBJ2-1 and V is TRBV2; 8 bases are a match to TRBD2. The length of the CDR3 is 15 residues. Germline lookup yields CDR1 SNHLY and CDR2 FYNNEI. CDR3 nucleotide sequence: TGTGCCAGCAGCGAAGTAGCGGGGAGCTACAATGAGCAGTTCTTC. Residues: CASSEVAGSYNEQFF.

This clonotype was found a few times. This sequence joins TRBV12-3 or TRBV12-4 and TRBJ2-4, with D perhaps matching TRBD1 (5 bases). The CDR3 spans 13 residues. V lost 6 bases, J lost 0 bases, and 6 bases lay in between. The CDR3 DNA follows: TGTGCCAGCAGCAGGGAAGCCAAAAACATTCAGTACTTC. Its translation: CASSREAKNIQYF.

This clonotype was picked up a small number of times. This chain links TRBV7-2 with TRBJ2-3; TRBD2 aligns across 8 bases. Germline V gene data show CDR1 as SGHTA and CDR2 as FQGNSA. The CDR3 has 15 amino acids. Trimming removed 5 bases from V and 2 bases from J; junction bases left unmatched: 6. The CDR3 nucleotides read TGTGCCAGCAGCCTAAGCGGGGGAGTCACAGATACGCAGTATTTT. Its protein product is CASSLSGGVTDTQYF.

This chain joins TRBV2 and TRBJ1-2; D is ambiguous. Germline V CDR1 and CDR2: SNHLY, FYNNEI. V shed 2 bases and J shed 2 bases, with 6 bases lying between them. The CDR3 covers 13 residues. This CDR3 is CASSERTNYGYTF. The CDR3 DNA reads TGTGCCAGCAGTGAAAGGACCAACTATGGCTACACCTTC.

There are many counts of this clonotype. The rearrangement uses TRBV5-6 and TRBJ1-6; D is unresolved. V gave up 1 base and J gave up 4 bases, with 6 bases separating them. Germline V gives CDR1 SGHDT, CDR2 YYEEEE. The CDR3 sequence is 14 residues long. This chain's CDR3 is CASSLMGYNSPLHF. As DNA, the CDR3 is TGTGCCAGCAGCTTGATGGGGTATAATTCACCCCTCCACTTT. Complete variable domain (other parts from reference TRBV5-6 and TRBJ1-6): DAGVTQSPTHLIKTRGQQVTLRCSPKSGHDTVSWYQQALGQGPQFIFQYYEEEERQRGNFPDRFSGHQFPNYSSELNVNALLLGDSALYLCASSLMGYNSPLHFGNGTRLTVT.

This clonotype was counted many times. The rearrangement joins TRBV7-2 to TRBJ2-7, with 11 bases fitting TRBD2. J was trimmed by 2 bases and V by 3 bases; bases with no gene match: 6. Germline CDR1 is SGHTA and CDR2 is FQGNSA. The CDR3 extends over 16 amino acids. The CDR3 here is CASSFAMGLAAYEQYF. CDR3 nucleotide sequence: TGTGCCAGCAGCTTCGCTATGGGACTAGCGGCCTACGAGCAGTACTTC.